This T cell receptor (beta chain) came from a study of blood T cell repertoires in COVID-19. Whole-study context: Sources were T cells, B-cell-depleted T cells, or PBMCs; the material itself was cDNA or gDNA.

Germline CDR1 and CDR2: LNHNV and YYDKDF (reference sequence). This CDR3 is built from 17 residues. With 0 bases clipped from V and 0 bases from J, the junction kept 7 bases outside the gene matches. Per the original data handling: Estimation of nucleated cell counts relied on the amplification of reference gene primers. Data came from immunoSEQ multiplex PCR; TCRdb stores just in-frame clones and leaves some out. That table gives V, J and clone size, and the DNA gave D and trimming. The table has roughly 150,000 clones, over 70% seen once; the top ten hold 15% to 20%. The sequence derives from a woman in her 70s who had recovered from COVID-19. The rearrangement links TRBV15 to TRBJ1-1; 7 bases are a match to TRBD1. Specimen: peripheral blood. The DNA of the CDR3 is TGTGCCACCAGCAGAGATACCCCGGACAGGCTGAACACTGAAGCTTTCTTT. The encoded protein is CATSRDTPDRLNTEAFF.